This T cell receptor (beta chain) originates from a study of shared clonotypes between healthy human individuals. Points from the study as a whole: Genetic and exposure-history diversity was limited by the few donors.

Concerning this clone itself: The antigen remains unidentified.

Clones were sequenced by immunoSEQ multiplex PCR, and TCRdb holds only the in-frame ones, with some missing. The repertoire has about 520,000 clones, over 70% of them found once; the top ten carry about 12%. Between the trimmed V and J ends, which lost 4 bases and 6 bases, there was a span of 10 bases. CDR1 and CDR2 from the germline V gene are SGHNT and YYREEE (reference sequence). The CDR3 extends over 13 amino acids. The clonotype was recovered from a woman between 40 and 55 years old in good health. Some clones in this sample may be carry-over from other donors' samples. V and J are TRBV5-4 and TRBJ2-2; the D call may be TRBD1 or TRBD2 (6 bases each). The sequencing input was PBMCs. In nucleotides, the CDR3 is TGTGCCAGCAGCGCCGGGGGCCCCGGGGAGCTGTTTTTT. Protein product: CASSAGGPGELFF.